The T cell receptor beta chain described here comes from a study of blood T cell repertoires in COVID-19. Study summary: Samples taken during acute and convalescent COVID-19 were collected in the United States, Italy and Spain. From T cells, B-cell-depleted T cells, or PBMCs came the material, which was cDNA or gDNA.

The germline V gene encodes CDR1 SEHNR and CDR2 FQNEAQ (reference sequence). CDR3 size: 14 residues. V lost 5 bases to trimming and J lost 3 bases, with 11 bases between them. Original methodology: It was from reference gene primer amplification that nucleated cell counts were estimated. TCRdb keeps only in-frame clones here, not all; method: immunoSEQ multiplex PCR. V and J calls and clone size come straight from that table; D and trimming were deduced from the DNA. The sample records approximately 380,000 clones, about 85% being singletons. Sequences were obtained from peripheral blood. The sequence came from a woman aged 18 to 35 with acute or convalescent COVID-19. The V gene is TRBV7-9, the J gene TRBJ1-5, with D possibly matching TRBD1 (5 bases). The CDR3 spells CASSGGTANQPQHF. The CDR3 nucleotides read TGTGCCAGCAGCGGAGGGACGGCCAATCAGCCCCAGCATTTT. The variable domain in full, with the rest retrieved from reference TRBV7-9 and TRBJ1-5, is DTGVSQNPRHKITKRGQNVTFRCDPISEHNRLYWYRQTLGQGPEFLTYFQNEAQLEKSRLLSDRFSAERPKGSFSTLEIQRTEQGDSAMYLCASSGGTANQPQHFGDGTRLSIL.